What follows is one T cell receptor (beta chain) and its context. The repertoire was sequenced with immunoSEQ multiplex PCR; TCRdb's copy has only in-frame clones and lacks some. Of 25,000 to 35,000 clones in the sample, 70% were seen once. The CDR3 extends over 17 amino acids. J lost 1 base, V lost 6 bases, and 11 bases had no gene match. Looked up from germline, CDR1 is LNHDA and CDR2 is SQIVND (reference sequence). These data belong to a study of PD-1 blockade in classical Hodgkin lymphoma. Each patient relapsed following autologous stem cell transplantation, and prior brentuximab vedotin exposure differed.

The TCR sequence derives from a human donor with classical Hodgkin lymphoma. The V and J genes are TRBV19 and TRBJ1-1; 10 bases fit TRBD1. The sample consisted of peripheral blood mononuclear cells (PBMCs), taken before the second cycle of nivolumab. CDR3 sequence reads: CASRPPGQGDANTEAFF. The CDR3 DNA reads as TGTGCCAGTAGGCCCCCTGGACAGGGGGACGCGAACACTGAAGCTTTCTTT.